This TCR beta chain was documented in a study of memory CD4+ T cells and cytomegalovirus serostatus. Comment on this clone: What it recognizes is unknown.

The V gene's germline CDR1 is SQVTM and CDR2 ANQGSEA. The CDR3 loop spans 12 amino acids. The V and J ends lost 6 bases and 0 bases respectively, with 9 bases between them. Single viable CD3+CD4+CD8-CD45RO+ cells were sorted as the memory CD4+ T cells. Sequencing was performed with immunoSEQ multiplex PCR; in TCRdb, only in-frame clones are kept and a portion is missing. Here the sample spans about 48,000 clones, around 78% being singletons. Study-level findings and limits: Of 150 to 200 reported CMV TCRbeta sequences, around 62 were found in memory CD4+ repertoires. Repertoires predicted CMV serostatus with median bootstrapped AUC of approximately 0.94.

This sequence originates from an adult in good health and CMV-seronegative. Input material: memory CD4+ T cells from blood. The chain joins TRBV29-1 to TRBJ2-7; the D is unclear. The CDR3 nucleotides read TGCAGCGTCGTCCGAGGCTCCTACGAGCAGTACTTC. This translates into CSVVRGSYEQYF.